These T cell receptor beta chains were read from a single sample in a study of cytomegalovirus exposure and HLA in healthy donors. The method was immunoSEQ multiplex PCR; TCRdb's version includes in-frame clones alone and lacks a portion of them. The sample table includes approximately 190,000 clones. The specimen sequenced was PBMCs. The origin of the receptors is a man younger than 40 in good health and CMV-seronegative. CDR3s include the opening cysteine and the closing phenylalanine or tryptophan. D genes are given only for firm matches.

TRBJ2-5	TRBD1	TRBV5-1	TGCGCCAGCAGCATCGGGACAGGGGTGCGGGAAGAGACCCAGTACTTC	CASSIGTGVREETQYF
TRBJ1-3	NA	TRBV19	TGTGCCAGTAGTATCCTCGAACGGAGCTCTGGAAACACCATATATTTT	CASSILERSSGNTIYF
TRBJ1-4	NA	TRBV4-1	TGCGCCAGCAGCCAAGTTCCCTTTAGCAATGAAAAACTGTTTTTT	CASSQVPFSNEKLFF
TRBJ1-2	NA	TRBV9	TGTGCCAGCAGCGTGGGGGGGGACTATGGCTACACCTTC	CASSVGGDYGYTF
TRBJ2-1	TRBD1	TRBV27	TGTGCCAGCATCGCGACAGGGCCCCACAATGAGCAGTTCTTC	CASIATGPHNEQFF
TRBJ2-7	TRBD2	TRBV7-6	TGTGCCAGCAGCCAACTAGCGGGGGGGCCCTACGAGCAGTACTTC	CASSQLAGGPYEQYF
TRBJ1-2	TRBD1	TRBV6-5	TGTGCCAGCAGTTACTCAGGCCAGGGGGCGAAGGGCTACACCTTC	CASSYSGQGAKGYTF
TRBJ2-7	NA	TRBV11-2	TGTGCCAGCAGCTCACCAGGGGCCTACGAGCAGTACTTC	CASSSPGAYEQYF
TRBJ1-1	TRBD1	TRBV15	TGTGCCACCAGCAGAGCGGACAGGGGTGGCACTGAAGCTTTCTTT	CATSRADRGGTEAFF
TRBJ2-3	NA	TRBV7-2	TGTGCCAGCCCCGGACAAGGGACAGATACGCAGTATTTT	CASPGQGTDTQYF
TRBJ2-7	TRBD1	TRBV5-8	TGTGCCAGCAGCTTACAGGGGGCTACCTCCTACGAGCAGTACTTC	CASSLQGATSYEQYF
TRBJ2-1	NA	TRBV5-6	TGTGCCAGCAGCTTGGTCGGAGCATACAATGAGCAGTTCTTC	CASSLVGAYNEQFF
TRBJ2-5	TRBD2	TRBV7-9	TGTGCCAGCAGTTTTAGCGGGAGGGCAGGCGCGCAGACCCAGTACTTC	CASSFSGRAGAQTQYF
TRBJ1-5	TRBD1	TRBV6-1	TGTGCCAGCGACAGGGGGAGTGGACAGCCCCAGCATTTT	CASDRGSGQPQHF
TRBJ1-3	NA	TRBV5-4	TGTGCCAGCAGCTGGGGGGGTAGAGGCTCTGGAAACACCATATATTTT	CASSWGGRGSGNTIYF